The rows below give T cell receptor beta chains drawn from one sample of a study of technical replicates of blood from several donors. This table comes from immunoSEQ multiplex PCR, and its TCRdb copy is limited to in-frame clones, with some not included. The sample lists roughly 80,000 clones, about 94% occurring once. Source material: T cells isolated from PBMCs. The origin of the receptors is a human donor in good health. CDR3s include the opening cysteine and the closing phenylalanine or tryptophan. A D gene is named only where the DNA matches it firmly. Clone size is stated in some rows and not others, as once, few, many or a class when expanded.

D gene: TRBD2; clone size: few; J gene: TRBJ2-1; V gene: TRBV30; CDR3 DNA: TGTGCCTGGAGCGCCGGGACTAGCCCGTTCTTC; CDR3 protein: CAWSAGTSPFF
D gene: NA; clone size: NA; J gene: TRBJ2-3; V gene: TRBV19; CDR3 DNA: TGTGCCAGTAGTCCAGTCCCAGATACGCAGTATTTT; CDR3 protein: CASSPVPDTQYF
D gene: NA; clone size: NA; J gene: TRBJ2-7; V gene: TRBV4-2; CDR3 DNA: TGTGCCAGCAGCCAAGCGTCTAGCGCCGTCGAGCAGTACTTC; CDR3 protein: CASSQASSAVEQYF
D gene: TRBD1; clone size: NA; J gene: TRBJ2-7; V gene: TRBV28; CDR3 DNA: TGTGCCAGCAGTTCCCGGGACAGGGAGTACGAGCAGTACTTC; CDR3 protein: CASSSRDREYEQYF
D gene: NA; clone size: NA; J gene: TRBJ2-1; V gene: TRBV14; CDR3 DNA: TGTGCCAGCAGCCAAGCGGTCTACTTAAGTCAGTTCTTC; CDR3 protein: CASSQAVYLSQFF
D gene: NA; clone size: NA; J gene: TRBJ2-1; V gene: TRBV14; CDR3 DNA: TGTGCCAGCACCCGCCAGGGCCGGAGTGAGCAGTTCTTC; CDR3 protein: CASTRQGRSEQFF
D gene: NA; clone size: NA; J gene: TRBJ1-1; V gene: TRBV7-9; CDR3 DNA: TGTGCCAGCAGCTTAGCGTCTAGGAACACTGAAGCTTTCTTT; CDR3 protein: CASSLASRNTEAFF
D gene: NA; clone size: NA; J gene: TRBJ1-1; V gene: TRBV28; CDR3 DNA: TGTGCCAGCAGTTTCTTGTTTTCGGTCCAGGACACTGAAGCTTTCTTT; CDR3 protein: CASSFLFSVQDTEAFF
D gene: NA; clone size: NA; J gene: TRBJ1-1; V gene: TRBV2; CDR3 DNA: TGTGCCAGCAGTGAAGAAATCGGTGAAGCTTTCTTT; CDR3 protein: CASSEEIGEAFF
D gene: TRBD2; clone size: NA; J gene: TRBJ2-2; V gene: TRBV18; CDR3 DNA: TGTGCCAGCTCACCGACTAGCCCCGGGGAGCTGTTTTTT; CDR3 protein: CASSPTSPGELFF
D gene: TRBD1; clone size: NA; J gene: TRBJ2-7; V gene: TRBV29-1; CDR3 DNA: TGCAGCGCATCCGGGACAGGGAAGATCTACGAGCAGTACTTC; CDR3 protein: CSASGTGKIYEQYF
D gene: TRBD1; clone size: NA; J gene: TRBJ1-1; V gene: TRBV19; CDR3 DNA: TGTGCCAGTAGTACAAGGACAGGGTCTGAAGCTTTCTTT; CDR3 protein: CASSTRTGSEAFF
D gene: TRBD2; clone size: once; J gene: TRBJ2-3; V gene: TRBV5-4; CDR3 DNA: TGTGCCAGCAGCTTGTACGCTAGCGGGCTAACAGATACGCAGTATTTT; CDR3 protein: CASSLYASGLTDTQYF
D gene: TRBD1; clone size: NA; J gene: TRBJ1-2; V gene: TRBV20-1; CDR3 DNA: TGCAGTGCATGGGACAGCTATGGCTACACCTTC; CDR3 protein: CSAWDSYGYTF
D gene: NA; clone size: NA; J gene: TRBJ2-3; V gene: TRBV6-5; CDR3 DNA: TGTGCCAGCAGCAGGGGCGGCCGCACAGATACGCAGTATTTT; CDR3 protein: CASSRGGRTDTQYF
D gene: TRBD2; clone size: NA; J gene: TRBJ2-1; V gene: TRBV2; CDR3 DNA: TGTGCCAGCAGTGGTATCGGGACTAGCGGGAGCCAGGGGAATGAGCAGTTCTTC; CDR3 protein: CASSGIGTSGSQGNEQFF
D gene: NA; clone size: NA; J gene: TRBJ2-1; V gene: TRBV7-9; CDR3 DNA: TGTGCCAGCAGCTCCCCGACTAACTACAATGAGCAGTTCTTC; CDR3 protein: CASSSPTNYNEQFF
D gene: NA; clone size: once; J gene: TRBJ1-4; V gene: TRBV19; CDR3 DNA: TGTGCCAGTAGTACTCAGTTTTTATCCGCAACTAATGAAAAACTGTTTTTT; CDR3 protein: CASSTQFLSATNEKLFF
D gene: TRBD1; clone size: once; J gene: TRBJ2-7; V gene: TRBV2; CDR3 DNA: TGTGCCGCGCAGGGGGTACAGCGGAACGGCGAGCAGTACTTC; CDR3 protein: CAAQGVQRNGEQYF
D gene: NA; clone size: NA; J gene: TRBJ2-1; V gene: TRBV11-3; CDR3 DNA: TGTGCCAGCAGCTTAGCGGGTGGACTGGCTAACAATGAGCAGTTCTTC; CDR3 protein: CASSLAGGLANNEQFF
D gene: NA; clone size: once; J gene: TRBJ1-3; V gene: TRBV19; CDR3 DNA: TGTGCCAGTAGTACCGAGGGTTTCGGACTGGCTGGAAACACCATATATTTT; CDR3 protein: CASSTEGFGLAGNTIYF
D gene: TRBD1; clone size: NA; J gene: TRBJ2-7; V gene: TRBV7-8; CDR3 DNA: TGTGCCAGCAGCTCACCGGGACAGGGCGACGAGCAGTACTTC; CDR3 protein: CASSSPGQGDEQYF
D gene: NA; clone size: NA; J gene: TRBJ2-7; V gene: TRBV28; CDR3 DNA: TGTGCCAGCAGTTTTGGTACAGCGCAGTACTTC; CDR3 protein: CASSFGTAQYF
D gene: TRBD2; clone size: NA; J gene: TRBJ2-7; V gene: TRBV28; CDR3 DNA: TGTGCCAGCAGTTTTTATCTAATAGGGGAGGGCAGCACCTACGAGCAGTACTTC; CDR3 protein: CASSFYLIGEGSTYEQYF
D gene: NA; clone size: NA; J gene: TRBJ2-2; V gene: TRBV19; CDR3 DNA: TGTGCCAGTAAAATAAAGCCAGGGGATTTAACCGGGGAGCTGTTTTTT; CDR3 protein: CASKIKPGDLTGELFF
D gene: TRBD2; clone size: NA; J gene: TRBJ2-1; V gene: TRBV10-3; CDR3 DNA: TGTGCCATCAACCCCACCCAGACTAGCCCCGATGAGCAGTTCTTC; CDR3 protein: CAINPTQTSPDEQFF
D gene: NA; clone size: NA; J gene: TRBJ1-1; V gene: TRBV5-6; CDR3 DNA: TGTGCCAGCAGCTTGGCGGGGGGGCGCACTGAAGCTTTCTTT; CDR3 protein: CASSLAGGRTEAFF
D gene: TRBD2; clone size: NA; J gene: TRBJ2-3; V gene: TRBV28; CDR3 DNA: TGTGCCAGCATAAGGGCTAGCGGGAGAGATACGCAGTATTTT; CDR3 protein: CASIRASGRDTQYF
D gene: TRBD1; clone size: NA; J gene: TRBJ1-5; V gene: TRBV9; CDR3 DNA: TGTGCCAGCAGCGTAACCACAGGGGAAGGTCAGCCCCAGCATTTT; CDR3 protein: CASSVTTGEGQPQHF
D gene: TRBD1; clone size: NA; J gene: TRBJ1-1; V gene: TRBV28; CDR3 DNA: TGTGCCACACATCTTACCGGGACAGTTAACACTGAAGCTTTCTTT; CDR3 protein: CATHLTGTVNTEAFF
D gene: NA; clone size: NA; J gene: TRBJ2-2; V gene: TRBV19; CDR3 DNA: TGTGCCAGTAGTATACAGTTCGGTGGGGCTCACACCGGGGAGCTGTTTTTT; CDR3 protein: CASSIQFGGAHTGELFF
D gene: TRBD2; clone size: once; J gene: TRBJ2-3; V gene: TRBV5-4; CDR3 DNA: TGTGCCAGCAGGATTTTTCGGGGTAGCGGGGAATTCACAGATACGCAGTATTTT; CDR3 protein: CASRIFRGSGEFTDTQYF
D gene: TRBD1; clone size: NA; J gene: TRBJ2-6; V gene: TRBV19; CDR3 DNA: TGTGCCAGTAGTATGCAGGGGGCTGATTGGGGGGCCAACGTCCTGACTTTC; CDR3 protein: CASSMQGADWGANVLTF
D gene: NA; clone size: NA; J gene: TRBJ2-7; V gene: TRBV28; CDR3 DNA: TGTGCCAGCAGCGATCCACAGGTGAGCTCCTACGAGCAGTACTTC; CDR3 protein: CASSDPQVSSYEQYF
D gene: NA; clone size: NA; J gene: TRBJ1-2; V gene: TRBV7-7; CDR3 DNA: TGTGCCAGCAGCTTAGTCAAGGGGGGGTGCTATGGCTACACCTTC; CDR3 protein: CASSLVKGGCYGYTF
D gene: NA; clone size: NA; J gene: TRBJ2-1; V gene: TRBV7-2; CDR3 DNA: TGTGCCAGCAGCGGGAGGGGGAATGAGCAGTTCTTC; CDR3 protein: CASSGRGNEQFF
D gene: TRBD2; clone size: NA; J gene: TRBJ2-7; V gene: TRBV5-1; CDR3 DNA: TGCGCCAGCAGCTTAATCCTAGCGGGAGGAAACGAGCAGTACTTC; CDR3 protein: CASSLILAGGNEQYF
D gene: TRBD1; clone size: NA; J gene: TRBJ2-2; V gene: TRBV27; CDR3 DNA: TGTGCCAGCAGTCCAACAGGGGGTAACGGGGAGCTGTTTTTT; CDR3 protein: CASSPTGGNGELFF
D gene: TRBD1; clone size: NA; J gene: TRBJ2-7; V gene: TRBV6-5; CDR3 DNA: TGTGCCAGCAGTTACGGGACAGGGGGCTACGAGCAGTACTTC; CDR3 protein: CASSYGTGGYEQYF
D gene: TRBD2; clone size: NA; J gene: TRBJ2-7; V gene: TRBV5-1; CDR3 DNA: TGCGCCAGCAGCTTGGGCGGGAGCTGGGAGCAGTACTTC; CDR3 protein: CASSLGGSWEQYF
D gene: NA; clone size: NA; J gene: TRBJ1-2; V gene: TRBV19; CDR3 DNA: TGTGCCAGTAGTATTTCAGTATCCAACTATGGCTACACCTTC; CDR3 protein: CASSISVSNYGYTF
D gene: NA; clone size: NA; J gene: TRBJ2-1; V gene: TRBV27; CDR3 DNA: TGTGCCAGCAGTTTGGAGACTAGTAATGAGCAGTTCTTC; CDR3 protein: CASSLETSNEQFF
D gene: NA; clone size: once; J gene: TRBJ2-7; V gene: TRBV10-3; CDR3 DNA: TGTGCCATTAGCAAACCCGGGGGCTCCTACGAGCAGTACTTC; CDR3 protein: CAISKPGGSYEQYF
D gene: TRBD1; clone size: NA; J gene: TRBJ2-1; V gene: TRBV7-3; CDR3 DNA: TGTGCCAGCAGCTTAATGGGACAGAACAATGAGCAGTTCTTC; CDR3 protein: CASSLMGQNNEQFF
D gene: TRBD1; clone size: NA; J gene: TRBJ1-5; V gene: TRBV10-3; CDR3 DNA: TGTGCCACCTGGCAACAGGGGAAGGGCAATCAGCCCCAGCATTTT; CDR3 protein: CATWQQGKGNQPQHF
D gene: TRBD1; clone size: NA; J gene: TRBJ1-1; V gene: TRBV4-3; CDR3 DNA: TGCGCCAGCAGCCCGAGGACAGGGGGCTATCCTGAAGCTTTCTTT; CDR3 protein: CASSPRTGGYPEAFF
D gene: TRBD2; clone size: NA; J gene: TRBJ2-7; V gene: TRBV29-1; CDR3 DNA: TGCAGCGTTGAAGGGCTAGCGGGAGTCGGGTACTACGAGCAGTACTTC; CDR3 protein: CSVEGLAGVGYYEQYF
D gene: TRBD1; clone size: NA; J gene: TRBJ2-7; V gene: TRBV4-1; CDR3 DNA: TGCGCCAGCAGCCAAGATCACCAGGGGGCCTACGAGCAGTACTTC; CDR3 protein: CASSQDHQGAYEQYF